A selection of T cell receptor beta chains follows, all from one sample in a study of blood T cell repertoires in COVID-19. The method was immunoSEQ multiplex PCR; TCRdb's version includes in-frame clones alone and lacks a portion of them. In the table there are about 74,000 clones, around 74% of which are singletons. Sequenced material: peripheral blood. Every receptor here comes from a man in his 70s with acute or convalescent COVID-19. Each CDR3 is given with its conserved first and last residue. Each record gives: V gene, D gene, J gene, clone size, CDR3 protein, CDR3 DNA. A D gene is named only where the DNA matches it firmly. Expanded clones get a size class; other rows say once, few or many, or leave the size out.

V gene: TRBV19
D gene: NA
J gene: TRBJ1-5
clone size: NA
CDR3 protein: CASSTRGGAFNQPQHF
CDR3 DNA: TGTGCCAGTAGTACCCGAGGAGGGGCTTTCAATCAGCCCCAGCATTTT

V gene: TRBV29-1
D gene: TRBD2
J gene: TRBJ2-7
clone size: few
CDR3 protein: CSVEILDPGGYYEQYF
CDR3 DNA: TGCAGCGTTGAAATTTTGGACCCGGGGGGGTACTACGAGCAGTACTTC

V gene: TRBV11-2
D gene: NA
J gene: TRBJ1-1
clone size: NA
CDR3 protein: CASSLVGGRTVNTEAFF
CDR3 DNA: TGTGCCAGCAGCTTAGTGGGGGGGAGGACAGTGAACACTGAAGCTTTCTTT

V gene: TRBV6-6
D gene: TRBD1
J gene: TRBJ2-2
clone size: NA
CDR3 protein: CASRRGTANPGELFF
CDR3 DNA: TGTGCCAGCAGACGTGGGACAGCCAACCCCGGGGAGCTGTTTTTT

V gene: TRBV29-1
D gene: TRBD1
J gene: TRBJ1-1
clone size: NA
CDR3 protein: CSVEQDRVGHTEAFF
CDR3 DNA: TGCAGCGTTGAGCAGGACAGGGTCGGGCACACTGAAGCTTTCTTT

V gene: TRBV12-3/TRBV12-4
D gene: NA
J gene: TRBJ1-2
clone size: NA
CDR3 protein: CASSDGRDYGYTF
CDR3 DNA: TGTGCCAGCAGTGATGGGAGGGACTATGGCTACACCTTC

V gene: TRBV12-5
D gene: NA
J gene: TRBJ2-3
clone size: NA
CDR3 protein: CASGLPPPGGTSTDTQYF
CDR3 DNA: TGTGCTAGTGGTTTGCCCCCCCCAGGAGGTACTAGCACAGATACGCAGTATTTT

V gene: TRBV7-2
D gene: NA
J gene: TRBJ2-5
clone size: NA
CDR3 protein: CASSPRMGQETQYF
CDR3 DNA: TGTGCCAGCAGCCCGCGTATGGGGCAGGAGACCCAGTACTTC

V gene: TRBV30
D gene: NA
J gene: TRBJ1-2
clone size: NA
CDR3 protein: CAWSAKGVTSEGYTF
CDR3 DNA: TGTGCCTGGAGTGCCAAGGGGGTTACCTCAGAAGGCTACACCTTC

V gene: TRBV7-9
D gene: NA
J gene: TRBJ2-2
clone size: few
CDR3 protein: CASSPRLERTGELFF
CDR3 DNA: TGTGCCAGCAGCCCCCGCCTGGAGAGGACCGGGGAGCTGTTTTTT

V gene: TRBV27
D gene: NA
J gene: TRBJ2-3
clone size: NA
CDR3 protein: CASSFGDTQYF
CDR3 DNA: TGTGCCAGCAGTTTCGGGGATACGCAGTATTTT

V gene: TRBV2
D gene: NA
J gene: TRBJ2-2
clone size: few
CDR3 protein: CASSGRENTGELFF
CDR3 DNA: TGTGCCAGCAGTGGGCGGGAGAACACCGGGGAGCTGTTTTTT

V gene: TRBV6-5
D gene: TRBD2
J gene: TRBJ2-5
clone size: NA
CDR3 protein: CASSPREGETQYF
CDR3 DNA: TGTGCCAGCAGTCCCCGGGAGGGGGAGACCCAGTACTTC

V gene: TRBV27
D gene: TRBD2
J gene: TRBJ2-1
clone size: NA
CDR3 protein: CASSSLAGGDEQFF
CDR3 DNA: TGTGCCAGCAGTTCTCTAGCGGGAGGCGATGAGCAGTTCTTC

V gene: TRBV19
D gene: TRBD1
J gene: TRBJ1-1
clone size: NA
CDR3 protein: CASSIYGTGTMSTEAFF
CDR3 DNA: TGTGCCAGTAGTATCTACGGGACAGGTACAATGAGCACTGAAGCTTTCTTT

V gene: TRBV4-3
D gene: NA
J gene: TRBJ1-6
clone size: NA
CDR3 protein: CASSQVRYGLGSPLHF
CDR3 DNA: TGCGCCAGCAGCCAAGTACGTTACGGGTTAGGCTCACCCCTCCACTTT

V gene: TRBV6-5
D gene: TRBD1
J gene: TRBJ1-1
clone size: NA
CDR3 protein: CASTQTGTEAFF
CDR3 DNA: TGTGCCAGCACGCAGACAGGGACTGAAGCTTTCTTT

V gene: TRBV7-3
D gene: TRBD2
J gene: TRBJ2-1
clone size: NA
CDR3 protein: CASSLGLAGGPEYEQFF
CDR3 DNA: TGTGCCAGCAGCTTAGGACTAGCGGGAGGGCCTGAGTATGAGCAGTTCTTC

V gene: TRBV4-1
D gene: TRBD1
J gene: TRBJ1-4
clone size: NA
CDR3 protein: CASSHWDSEKLFF
CDR3 DNA: TGCGCCAGCAGCCACTGGGACAGTGAAAAACTGTTTTTT

V gene: TRBV6-6
D gene: NA
J gene: TRBJ1-2
clone size: NA
CDR3 protein: CASSPGEVGYTF
CDR3 DNA: TGTGCCAGCAGTCCAGGGGAAGTTGGCTACACCTTC

V gene: TRBV15
D gene: NA
J gene: TRBJ1-1
clone size: once
CDR3 protein: CATSRDRGGTEAFF
CDR3 DNA: TGTGCCACCAGCAGAGATCGGGGGGGGACTGAAGCTTTCTTT

V gene: TRBV11-3
D gene: TRBD1
J gene: TRBJ1-5
clone size: NA
CDR3 protein: CASSYVVGQGPRLAQHF
CDR3 DNA: TGTGCCAGCAGTTATGTTGTAGGACAGGGCCCTCGGTTGGCCCAGCATTTT

V gene: TRBV28
D gene: TRBD1
J gene: TRBJ2-2
clone size: NA
CDR3 protein: CASSSQGAPTGELFF
CDR3 DNA: TGTGCCAGCAGTTCGCAGGGGGCGCCCACCGGGGAGCTGTTTTTT

V gene: TRBV11-2
D gene: NA
J gene: TRBJ1-6
clone size: many
CDR3 protein: CASSFTGRGNSPLHF
CDR3 DNA: TGTGCCAGCAGCTTCACAGGGAGGGGAAATTCACCCCTCCACTTT

V gene: TRBV19
D gene: TRBD2
J gene: TRBJ2-1
clone size: NA
CDR3 protein: CASSPGTSGWNEQFF
CDR3 DNA: TGTGCCAGTAGTCCGGGGACTAGCGGTTGGAATGAGCAGTTCTTC

V gene: TRBV7-9
D gene: NA
J gene: TRBJ1-1
clone size: NA
CDR3 protein: CASSLRDTTAFF
CDR3 DNA: TGTGCCAGCAGCTTGAGGGACACCACAGCTTTCTTT

V gene: TRBV28
D gene: TRBD1
J gene: TRBJ1-2
clone size: once
CDR3 protein: CASRPSGTGGTPEAYGYTF
CDR3 DNA: TGTGCCAGCAGACCTTCCGGGACAGGGGGGACCCCTGAGGCCTATGGCTACACCTTC

V gene: TRBV5-4
D gene: NA
J gene: TRBJ2-5
clone size: NA
CDR3 protein: CASSPLDRQETQYF
CDR3 DNA: TGTGCCAGCAGCCCCCTTGACAGGCAAGAGACCCAGTACTTC

V gene: TRBV2
D gene: NA
J gene: TRBJ1-1
clone size: NA
CDR3 protein: CASSTGSVNTEAFF
CDR3 DNA: TGTGCCAGCAGTACAGGGTCTGTGAACACTGAAGCTTTCTTT

V gene: TRBV2
D gene: TRBD2
J gene: TRBJ2-3
clone size: NA
CDR3 protein: CASNLAGSTDTQYF
CDR3 DNA: TGTGCCAGCAACCTAGCGGGGAGCACAGATACGCAGTATTTT

V gene: TRBV6-5
D gene: NA
J gene: TRBJ1-1
clone size: NA
CDR3 protein: CASRITGNTEAFF
CDR3 DNA: TGTGCCAGCAGGATTACAGGGAACACTGAAGCTTTCTTT

V gene: TRBV12-5
D gene: TRBD1
J gene: TRBJ2-1
clone size: NA
CDR3 protein: CASGPSAGGSYNEQFF
CDR3 DNA: TGTGCTAGTGGTCCCTCGGCAGGGGGCTCCTACAATGAGCAGTTCTTC

V gene: TRBV7-9
D gene: NA
J gene: TRBJ1-3
clone size: NA
CDR3 protein: CASSFPRDSSHSGNTIYF
CDR3 DNA: TGTGCCAGCAGCTTCCCGCGCGACAGCTCTCACTCTGGAAACACCATATATTTT